These 30 T cell receptor beta chains came from one sample sequenced in a study of control samples from healthy donors and cancer patients. Clones were read by immunoSEQ multiplex PCR, and TCRdb kept only the in-frame ones, dropping some. The data contain 350,000 to 450,000 clones, 75% to 95% of them singletons. Source material: PBMCs. The receptors stem from a man between 40 and 49 years old with head and neck cancer.

The genes are TRBV7-2 and TRBJ1-2; D possibly corresponds to TRBD1 (6 bases). V was cut by 1 base and J by 8 bases, with 11 bases left in between. The V gene's germline CDR1 is SGHTA and CDR2 FQGNSA. The CDR3 extends over 13 amino acids. The CDR3: CASSLGGRQGYTF. DNA of the CDR3: TGTGCCAGCAGCTTAGGGGGGCGCCAGGGCTACACCTTC.

The chain recombines TRBV5-1 with TRBJ2-1; possible D gene TRBD2, 6 bases. The germline CDR1 and CDR2 sequences are SGHRS and YFSETQ. The CDR3 sequence is 15 residues long. Between the trimmed V and J ends, which lost 2 bases and 0 bases, there was a span of 9 bases. As DNA, the CDR3 is TGCGCCAGCAGCTTTAGACTAGGCTCCTACAATGAGCAGTTCTTC. Its translation is CASSFRLGSYNEQFF.

The CDR3 spells CASSARDSSNQPQHF. The CDR3 nucleotides read TGTGCCAGCAGCGCCAGGGACAGCAGCAATCAGCCCCAGCATTTT. The V call is TRBV6-5, the J call TRBJ1-5, with 7 bases identical to TRBD1. The germline CDR1 and CDR2 sequences are MNHEY and SVGAGI. This CDR3 contains 15 residues. Unmatched junction bases numbered 6, after V lost 6 bases and J lost 1 base.

The table lists this clone with a few counts. This chain joins TRBV7-2 and TRBJ2-7; 7 bases fit TRBD1. Germline trimming cut 1 base from V and 0 bases from J; bases unmatched to any gene: 3. CDR3 length equals 15 residues. The germline V gene has CDR1 SGHTA and CDR2 FQGNSA. The CDR3 spells CASSLGQGVSYEQYF. The CDR3 bases are TGTGCCAGCAGCTTAGGACAGGGAGTCTCCTACGAGCAGTACTTC.

The chain links TRBV2 to TRBJ2-2; no firm D call. The CDR3 runs 15 residues. V was pared by 7 bases and J by 4 bases, with 16 bases between. Germline values: CDR1 SNHLY, CDR2 FYNNEI. The CDR3 bases are TGTGCCAGCAAAGCCAGTTCAGGATCCACCGGGGAGCTGTTTTTT. Amino acid sequence: CASKASSGSTGELFF.

The CDR3 region is CASSPQGEGYGYTF. CDR3 nucleotides: TGTGCCAGCAGCCCACAGGGAGAGGGCTATGGCTACACCTTC. The genes are TRBV2 and TRBJ1-2, with D possibly matching TRBD1 (6 bases). Trimming took off 6 bases at V and 4 bases at J, with 15 bases between the two ends. The germline CDR1 and CDR2 sequences are SNHLY and FYNNEI. This CDR3 spans 14 amino acids.

This clone was picked up a small number of times. CDR3 DNA sequence: TGCGCCAGCAGCCAAGAACCGGACCTCCTATATGGCTACACCTTC. Translation gives CASSQEPDLLYGYTF. The chain has TRBV4-1 and TRBJ1-2; D uncertain. Between the trimmed V and J ends, which lost 0 bases and 5 bases, there was a span of 13 bases. The CDR3 loop spans 15 amino acids. Germline-derived CDR1 and CDR2 are MGHRA and YSYEKL.

The genes are TRBV20-1 and TRBJ1-2, with no clear D. This CDR3 contains 12 residues. V gave up 3 bases and J gave up 4 bases, with 9 bases separating them. The germline V gene has CDR1 DFQATT and CDR2 SNEGSKA (reference sequence). The CDR3 sequence: CSASGVTYGYTF. In nucleotides, the CDR3 is TGCAGTGCTAGTGGGGTGACCTATGGCTACACCTTC.

The J gene is TRBJ2-5, the V gene TRBV27; 9 nucleotides agree with TRBD2. With 5 bases clipped from V and 2 bases from J, the junction kept 3 bases outside the gene matches. This CDR3 is 14 amino acids long. The germline V gene encodes CDR1 MNHEY and CDR2 SMNVEV (reference sequence). CDR3 sequence: CASSQTSGQETQYF. The CDR3 bases are TGTGCCAGCAGTCAGACTAGCGGACAAGAGACCCAGTACTTC.

With respect to this clone: The same CDR3 is also encoded by other DNA sequences in this sample. The V and J genes are TRBV24-1 and TRBJ2-5, with TRBD1 identical over 9 bases. Germline V gene data show CDR1 as KGHDR and CDR2 as SFDVKD. The CDR3 has 15 amino acids. Trimming at V came to 4 bases and at J to 2 bases, leaving 4 bases not matched to a gene. The CDR3 coding sequence is TGTGCCACCAGTGACCGGGGACAGGGACAAGAGACCCAGTACTTC. Its protein is CATSDRGQGQETQYF.

The rearrangement uses TRBV6-2 or TRBV6-3 and TRBJ2-5, with no clear D. The germline V and J ends were trimmed by 2 bases and 8 bases, with 9 bases remaining between them. The CDR3 is 12 residues long. CDR1 is MNHEY, CDR2 SVGEGT, per germline. CDR3 sequence (DNA): TGTGCCAGCAGTTACCCTCCCAGCACCCAGTACTTC. Translating it yields CASSYPPSTQYF.

The chain carries TRBV6-6 and TRBJ2-3, with 8 positions matching TRBD2. This CDR3 comprises 21 residues. With V trimmed by 6 bases and J by 1 base, 24 bases remained unmatched. The germline V gene encodes CDR1 MNHNY and CDR2 SVGAGI (reference sequence). Here the CDR3 DNA reads TGTGCCAGCAGCGTGACCTACCACCCAAATATAGCGGGGAAGGGCACAGATACGCAGTATTTT. It yields the protein CASSVTYHPNIAGKGTDTQYF.

This clone came up once. A read error may account for a junction end that differs from germline. The chain carries TRBV7-7 and TRBJ2-7, with 8 nucleotides matching TRBD2. Germline V gene sequence: CDR1 SSHAT, CDR2 FNYEAQ (reference sequence). This CDR3 has 18 residues. In nucleotides, the CDR3 is TGTGCTAGCAGCATAAGGGCGGGGGGCCCCAGCAAACCCTACGAGCAGTACTTC. Protein product: CASSIRAGGPSKPYEQYF.

V is TRBV19 and J is TRBJ1-3; tentatively, D is TRBD1 (5 bases). The CDR3 totals 13 residues. The germline gives CDR1 LNHDA, CDR2 SQIVND (reference sequence). The V gene lost 7 bases and the J gene lost 1 base, with 8 bases spanning the gap. The CDR3 reads CASIRGSGNTIYF. The CDR3 DNA reads TGTGCCAGTATTCGGGGGTCTGGAAACACCATATATTTT.

This chain uses TRBV9 with TRBJ2-7; D is possibly TRBD1 or TRBD2 (6 bases each). This CDR3 spans 14 amino acids. CDR1 SGDLS and CDR2 YYNGEE come from the germline V gene. The V end lost 0 bases, the J end lost 2 bases, and 9 bases lay between the germline ends. The CDR3 protein is CASSVEGGTYEQYF. The DNA of the CDR3 is TGTGCCAGCAGCGTAGAGGGGGGTACCTACGAGCAGTACTTC.

The gene calls are TRBV10-1 and TRBJ1-1; no firm D call. Germline CDR1 reads WNHNN; CDR2 reads SYGVQD (reference sequence). The ends were cut back, 3 bases at V and 5 bases at J, with 10 bases in the middle. The CDR3 contains 13 residues. The CDR3 loop is CASSDPGWTEAFF. The CDR3 nucleotides are TGCGCCAGCAGTGACCCCGGATGGACTGAAGCTTTCTTT.

The chain employs TRBV28 and TRBJ1-4, with a weak D call TRBD1 (6 bases). The CDR3 is 12 residues long. Trimming took 3 bases from V and 11 from J, leaving 10 bases between them. Germline V gives CDR1 MDHEN, CDR2 SYDVKM. The CDR3 loop is CASSFRGVKLFF. The CDR3 DNA follows: TGTGCCAGCAGTTTTAGGGGGGTGAAACTGTTTTTT.

The rearrangement joins TRBV18 to TRBJ1-1; the D gene is possibly TRBD1 (5 bases). Germline CDR1 is KGHSH and CDR2 is LQKENI. The CDR3 length is 14 residues. V was trimmed by 6 bases and J by 3 bases, leaving 14 bases between them. The CDR3 spells CASSLGPGDTEAFF. Here the CDR3 DNA reads TGTGCCAGCTCTCTAGGGCCGGGGGACACTGAAGCTTTCTTT.

The chain joins TRBV5-1 to TRBJ2-5, with 8 nucleotides matching TRBD2. V was clipped by 1 base and J by 5 bases; unmatched bases: 7. This CDR3 region has 15 residues. Germline V gives CDR1 SGHRS, CDR2 YFSETQ. The CDR3 coding sequence is TGCGCCAGCAGCTTGTCTACTAGCGGCGGGGAGACCCAGTACTTC. This codes for CASSLSTSGGETQYF.

This clone was observed a few times. This chain links TRBV12-3 or TRBV12-4 with TRBJ1-2, with D possibly matching TRBD1 (6 bases). There are 12 residues in the CDR3. The V and J ends lost 7 bases and 9 bases respectively, with 15 bases between them. The CDR3 region is CASTGDGPRYTF. CDR3 nucleotides: TGTGCCAGCACAGGGGATGGCCCACGCTACACCTTC.

V and J are TRBV7-9 and TRBJ2-7; 9 bases fit TRBD1. The germline V gene encodes CDR1 SEHNR and CDR2 FQNEAQ (reference sequence). Trimming removed 2 bases from V and 2 bases from J; junction bases left unmatched: 7. The CDR3 spans 16 residues. The CDR3 here is CASSLSRGTGTYEQYF. In nucleotides, the CDR3 is TGTGCCAGCAGCTTAAGTAGAGGGACAGGGACCTACGAGCAGTACTTC.

This sequence joins TRBV6-1 and TRBJ2-1, with 11 positions matching TRBD1. Germline CDR1 is MNHNS and CDR2 is SASEGT. V was clipped by 4 bases and J by 7 bases; unmatched bases: 9. The CDR3 consists of 16 residues. In DNA form, the CDR3 reads TGTGCCAGCAGTGTCGTCGGACAGGGGGCTAGGAATGAGCAGTTCTTC. It specifies CASSVVGQGARNEQFF.

This CDR3 is CASSVGQGETQYF. The CDR3 coding sequence is TGTGCCAGCAGCGTCGGACAGGGAGAGACCCAGTACTTC. The rearrangement links TRBV7-3 to TRBJ2-5, with 8 bases identical to TRBD1. The ends lost 5 bases at V and 4 bases at J; junction bases unmatched: 3. CDR3 size: 13 residues. CDR1 is SGHTA, CDR2 FQGTGA, per germline.

The gene calls are TRBV7-2 and TRBJ1-1; D might be TRBD1 (5 bases). This CDR3 comprises 15 residues. The V gene's germline CDR1 is SGHTA and CDR2 FQGNSA. Trimming shortened V by 6 bases and J by 4 bases, and 18 bases separated the two germline ends. The CDR3 protein is CASRSRVSEVTEAFF. The CDR3 region has the DNA TGTGCCAGCAGATCCAGGGTTTCGGAGGTCACTGAAGCTTTCTTT.

The chain combines TRBV4-3 with TRBJ2-3; D remains unclear. Germline CDR1 LGHNA, CDR2 YSLEER. V lost 1 base to trimming and J lost 1 base, with 15 bases between them. The CDR3 has 17 residues. This CDR3 is CASSQGTATEGTDTQYF. DNA for the CDR3: TGCGCCAGCAGCCAAGGAACGGCCACAGAGGGCACAGATACGCAGTATTTT.

This sequence joins TRBV28 and TRBJ1-1; D not certain. The CDR3 totals 17 residues. Germline V gives CDR1 MDHEN, CDR2 SYDVKM. V was clipped by 6 bases and J by 5 bases, with 25 bases between them. The CDR3 region is CASSQGPKSFPPTEAFF. The CDR3 coding sequence is TGTGCCAGCAGCCAAGGACCCAAATCTTTTCCGCCTACTGAAGCTTTCTTT.

The rearrangement joins TRBV29-1 to TRBJ1-1, with TRBD1 identical over 7 bases. Unmatched junction bases numbered 12, after V lost 3 bases and J lost 5 bases. The CDR3 runs 15 residues. Germline V gives CDR1 SQVTM, CDR2 ANQGSEA. In DNA form, the CDR3 reads TGCAGCGTTGAGTATTTTTCGAGACAGGGAACTGAAGCTTTCTTT. It encodes CSVEYFSRQGTEAFF.

V is TRBV6-2 or TRBV6-3 and J is TRBJ1-1, with TRBD1 identical over 10 bases. CDR3 length equals 14 residues. The germline CDR1 and CDR2 sequences are MNHEY and SVGEGT. V dropped 6 bases and J dropped 4; count of bases not matched to a gene: 5. CDR3: CASSPDRGPTEAFF. CDR3 nucleotides: TGTGCCAGCAGCCCAGACAGGGGGCCCACTGAAGCTTTCTTT.

The chain links TRBV30 to TRBJ2-3; 12 nucleotides match TRBD2. Germline V CDR1 and CDR2: GTSNPN, SVGIG (reference sequence). CDR3 size: 14 residues. Trimming at V came to 3 bases and at J to 6 bases, leaving 4 bases not matched to a gene. CDR3 coding DNA: TGTGCCTGGAGGCGACTAGCGGGGGTGGATACGCAGTATTTT. Amino acids: CAWRRLAGVDTQYF.

The chain employs TRBV3-1 (or the pseudogene TRBV3-2) and TRBJ2-2; D is undetermined. V lost 5 bases and J lost 7, with 11 bases in between. This CDR3 has 13 residues. Per the germline V gene, CDR1 is LGHDT and CDR2 is YNNKEL (reference sequence). The CDR3 DNA is TGTGCCAGCAGCTTTGGGCAGCTCGGGGAGCTGTTTTTT. Amino acids: CASSFGQLGELFF.